This TCR beta chain is drawn from a study of CD8 T cells in Susac syndrome. V lost 1 base and J lost 0, with 7 bases in between. Germline V gene data show CDR1 as SGHTA and CDR2 as FQGTGA. The CDR3 spans 15 residues. Reverse transcription of roughly 0.45 to 1 ug RNA was performed with random hexamers. TCRdb reanalysed the immunoSEQ multiplex PCR reads using MiXCR and keeps one entry per CDR3 protein. Among roughly 150,000 distinct CDR3 sequences listed, roughly 94% were seen once. This chain uses TRBV7-3 with TRBJ2-1, with D hard to call. This clonotype was obtained from a human donor with Susac syndrome. The source material was CD8+ T cells from PBMCs. CDR3 bases: TGTGCCAGCAGCTTAATGTTGAGCTCCTACAATGAGCAGTTCTTC. This codes for CASSLMLSSYNEQFF. Supplemented by reference TRBV7-3 and TRBJ2-1, the full variable domain reads GAGVSQTPSNKVTEKGKYVELRCDPISGHTALYWYRQSLGQGPEFLIYFQGTGAADDSGLPNDRFFAVRPEGSVSTLKIQRTERGDSAVYLCASSLMLSSYNEQFFGPGTRLTVL.